This paragraph reports one T cell receptor beta chain. Its antigen remains unidentified. The data were produced by immunoSEQ multiplex PCR, yet TCRdb's version contains in-frame clones alone and is incomplete. Here the sample spans some 74,000 clones, roughly 94% being singletons. Germline-derived CDR1 and CDR2 are LGHNT and FRNRAP. CDR3 size: 14 residues. Trimming pared 4 bases from V and 3 bases from J, leaving 12 bases between. Blood got drawn at baseline, again on cycle 4 day 1, and then on cycle 7 day 1. The data derive from a study of OX40 agonist ivuxolimab in advanced cancers. Across the study: An agonistic anti-OX40 (CD134) antibody, ivuxolimab, was used to treat the patients.

General observations from the study: Relatively little clonal expansion, among the lowest observed, appeared in partial responders at 0.1-3.0 mg/kg.

This sequence originates from an adult with an advanced solid tumor such as melanoma, head and neck, liver or kidney cancer. The sample was CD4+ or CD8+ T cells sorted from blood, taken in a trial of the OX40 agonist ivuxolimab. This rearrangement joins TRBV12-5 to TRBJ1-1; a weak D match, TRBD1 (5 bases). CDR3 sequence reads: CASGSQRGDTEAFF. CDR3 nucleotide sequence: TGTGCTAGTGGTTCGCAGAGAGGGGACACTGAAGCTTTCTTT.